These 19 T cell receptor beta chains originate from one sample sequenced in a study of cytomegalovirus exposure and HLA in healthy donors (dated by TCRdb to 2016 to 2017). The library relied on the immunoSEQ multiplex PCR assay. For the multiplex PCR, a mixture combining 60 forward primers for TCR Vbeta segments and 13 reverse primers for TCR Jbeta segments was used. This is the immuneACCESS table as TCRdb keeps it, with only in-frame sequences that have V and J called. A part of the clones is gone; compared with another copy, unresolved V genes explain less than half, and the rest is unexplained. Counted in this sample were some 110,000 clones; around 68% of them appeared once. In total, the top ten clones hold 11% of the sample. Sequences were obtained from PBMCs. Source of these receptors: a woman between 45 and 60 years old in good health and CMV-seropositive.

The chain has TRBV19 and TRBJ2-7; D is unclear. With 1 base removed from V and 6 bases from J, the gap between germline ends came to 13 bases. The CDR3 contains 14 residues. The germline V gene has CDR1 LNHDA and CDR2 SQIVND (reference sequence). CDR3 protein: CASSIGGAASEQYF. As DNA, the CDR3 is TGTGCCAGTAGTATAGGAGGAGCCGCATCCGAGCAGTACTTC.

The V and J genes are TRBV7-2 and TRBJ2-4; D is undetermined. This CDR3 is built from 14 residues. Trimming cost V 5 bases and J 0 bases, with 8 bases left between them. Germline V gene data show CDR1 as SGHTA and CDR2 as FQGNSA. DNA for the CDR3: TGTGCCAGCAGCCAGATGATAGCCAAAAACATTCAGTACTTC. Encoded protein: CASSQMIAKNIQYF.

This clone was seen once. Here the CDR3 DNA reads TGTGCCAGCAGCTTAAGGCGGGAAGAGACCCAGTACTTC. Its protein product is CASSLRREETQYF. The gene calls are TRBV7-2 and TRBJ2-5, with TRBD2 as a possible D gene (5 bases). The V end was cut by 2 bases, the J end by 3 bases, with 7 bases between. The CDR3 covers 13 residues. Germline CDR1 SGHTA, CDR2 FQGNSA. The whole variable domain, remainder taken from reference TRBV7-2 and TRBJ2-5, is GAGVSQSPSNKVTEKGKDVELRCDPISGHTALYWYRQSLGQGLEFLIYFQGNSAPDKSGLPSDRFSAERTGGSVSTLTIQRTQQEDSAVYLCASSLRREETQYFGPGTRLLVL.

Here the CDR3 reads CASGRSSGNYEQYF. The CDR3, as DNA: TGTGCCAGCGGACGTTCTAGCGGGAACTACGAGCAGTACTTC. The chain carries TRBV27 and TRBJ2-7; 9 nucleotides line up with TRBD2. The CDR3 contains 14 residues. J lost 3 bases, V lost 8 bases, and 8 bases had no gene match. Germline V lookup: CDR1 MNHEY, CDR2 SMNVEV (reference sequence).

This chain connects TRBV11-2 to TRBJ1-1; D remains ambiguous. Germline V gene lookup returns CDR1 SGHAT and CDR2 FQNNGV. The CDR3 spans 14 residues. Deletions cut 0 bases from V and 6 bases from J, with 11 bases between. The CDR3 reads CASSLDNRPSEAFF. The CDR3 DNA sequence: TGTGCCAGCAGCTTAGATAACAGACCCTCTGAAGCTTTCTTT.

The CDR3 DNA sequence: TGCGCCAGCAGCCAAGATCCTGCGGGGGTCAAAAACATTCAGTACTTC. This encodes CASSQDPAGVKNIQYF. This chain links TRBV4-3 with TRBJ2-4; the match to TRBD2 covers 7 bases. The length of the CDR3 is 16 residues. Germline values: CDR1 LGHNA, CDR2 YSLEER. V lost 0 bases to trimming and J lost 3 bases; unmatched junction nucleotides: 5.

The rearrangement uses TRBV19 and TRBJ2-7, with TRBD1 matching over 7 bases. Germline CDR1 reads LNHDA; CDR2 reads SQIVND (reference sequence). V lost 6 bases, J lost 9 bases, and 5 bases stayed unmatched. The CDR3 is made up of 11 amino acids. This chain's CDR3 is CASSHTGVQYF. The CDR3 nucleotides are TGTGCCAGTAGCCACACAGGGGTGCAGTACTTC.

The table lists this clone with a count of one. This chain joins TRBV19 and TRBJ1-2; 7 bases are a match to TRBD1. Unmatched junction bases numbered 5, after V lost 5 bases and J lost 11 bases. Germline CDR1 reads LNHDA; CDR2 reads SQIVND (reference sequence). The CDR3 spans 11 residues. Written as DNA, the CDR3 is TGTGCCAGTAGTCGGGACAGTCGGTACACCTTC. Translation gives CASSRDSRYTF.

In DNA, the CDR3 is TGTGCCAGCAGCTCTGGACTAGCGGGAGGAAACGAGCAGTACTTC. This gives the protein CASSSGLAGGNEQYF. This chain joins TRBV7-2 and TRBJ2-7, with 14 nucleotides matching TRBD2. The V segment lost 4 bases and the J segment 5 bases; nucleotides outside the gene matches: 4. CDR3 length equals 15 residues. Germline CDR1 is SGHTA and CDR2 is FQGNSA.

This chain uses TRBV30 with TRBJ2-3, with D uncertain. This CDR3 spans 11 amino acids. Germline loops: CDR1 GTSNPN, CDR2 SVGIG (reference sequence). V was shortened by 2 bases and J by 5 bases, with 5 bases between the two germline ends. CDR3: CAWSLQDTQYF. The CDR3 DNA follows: TGTGCCTGGAGTTTACAAGATACGCAGTATTTT.

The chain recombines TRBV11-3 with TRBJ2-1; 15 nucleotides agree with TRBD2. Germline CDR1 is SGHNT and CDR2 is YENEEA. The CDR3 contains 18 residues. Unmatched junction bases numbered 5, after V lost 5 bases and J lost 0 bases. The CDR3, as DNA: TGTGCCAGCAGCCTGGGACTAGCGGGAGGTCCCTCCTACAATGAGCAGTTCTTC. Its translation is CASSLGLAGGPSYNEQFF.

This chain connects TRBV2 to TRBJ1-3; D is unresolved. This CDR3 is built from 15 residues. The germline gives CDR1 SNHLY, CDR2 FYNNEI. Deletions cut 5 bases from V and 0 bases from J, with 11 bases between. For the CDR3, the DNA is TGTGCCAGCAGTCTACAGAGAAGCTCTGGAAACACCATATATTTT. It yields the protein CASSLQRSSGNTIYF.

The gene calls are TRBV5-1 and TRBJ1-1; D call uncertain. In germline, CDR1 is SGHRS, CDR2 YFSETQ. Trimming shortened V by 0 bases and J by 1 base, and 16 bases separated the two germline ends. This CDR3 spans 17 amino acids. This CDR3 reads CASSLGEAGYGNTEAFF. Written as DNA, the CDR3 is TGCGCCAGCAGCTTGGGCGAGGCGGGCTATGGGAACACTGAAGCTTTCTTT.

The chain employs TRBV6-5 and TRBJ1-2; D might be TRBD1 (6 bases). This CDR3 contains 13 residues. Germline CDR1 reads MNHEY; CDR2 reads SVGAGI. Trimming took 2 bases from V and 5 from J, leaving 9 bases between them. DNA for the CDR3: TGTGCCAGCAGTTACGGGGGGGCGTATGGCTACACCTTC. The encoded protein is CASSYGGAYGYTF.

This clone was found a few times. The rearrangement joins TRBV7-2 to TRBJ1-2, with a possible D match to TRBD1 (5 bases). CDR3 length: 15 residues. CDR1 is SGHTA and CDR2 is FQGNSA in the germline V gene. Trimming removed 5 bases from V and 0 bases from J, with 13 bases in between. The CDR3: CASSRGTAANYGYTF. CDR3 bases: TGTGCCAGCAGCCGGGGGACCGCAGCTAACTATGGCTACACCTTC.

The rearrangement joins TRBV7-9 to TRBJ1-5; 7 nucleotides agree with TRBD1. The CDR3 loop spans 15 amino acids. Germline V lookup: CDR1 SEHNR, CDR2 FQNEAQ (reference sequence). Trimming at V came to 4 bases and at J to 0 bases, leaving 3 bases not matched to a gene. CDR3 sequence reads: CASSSGQNSNQPQHF. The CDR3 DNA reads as TGTGCCAGCAGCTCGGGACAGAATAGCAATCAGCCCCAGCATTTT.

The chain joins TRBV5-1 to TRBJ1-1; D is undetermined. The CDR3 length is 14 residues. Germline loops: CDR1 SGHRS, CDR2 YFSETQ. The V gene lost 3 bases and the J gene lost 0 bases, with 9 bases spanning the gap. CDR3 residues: CASSYPDMNTEAFF. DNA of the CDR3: TGCGCCAGCAGCTACCCTGACATGAACACTGAAGCTTTCTTT. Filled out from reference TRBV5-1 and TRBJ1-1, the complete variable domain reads KAGVTQTPRYLIKTRGQQVTLSCSPISGHRSVSWYQQTPGQGLQFLFEYFSETQRNKGNFPGRFSGRQFSNSRSEMNVSTLELGDSALYLCASSYPDMNTEAFFGQGTRLTVV.

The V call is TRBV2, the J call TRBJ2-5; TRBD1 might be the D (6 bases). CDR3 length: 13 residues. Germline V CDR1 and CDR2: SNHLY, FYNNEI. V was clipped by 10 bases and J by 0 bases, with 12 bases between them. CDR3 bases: TGTGCCATCAAGGCAGGGGACCAAGAGACCCAGTACTTC. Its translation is CAIKAGDQETQYF. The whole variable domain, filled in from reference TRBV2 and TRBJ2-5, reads EPEVTQTPSHQVTQMGQEVILRCVPISNHLYFYWYRQILGQKVEFLVSFYNNEISEKSEIFDDQFSVERPDGSNFTLKIRSTKLEDSAMYFCAIKAGDQETQYFGPGTRLLVL.

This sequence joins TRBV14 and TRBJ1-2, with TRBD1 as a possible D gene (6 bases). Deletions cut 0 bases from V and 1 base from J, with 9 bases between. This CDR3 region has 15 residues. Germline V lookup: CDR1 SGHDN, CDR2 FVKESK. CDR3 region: CASSQDTGSNYGYTF. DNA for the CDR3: TGTGCCAGCAGCCAAGATACAGGGAGTAACTATGGCTACACCTTC.